This T cell receptor (beta chain) derives from a study of graft-versus-host responses after intestinal transplantation. Across the study: All of the recipients had induction that used anti-thymocyte globulin, then tacrolimus and steroids for around 3 years.

Overall study findings and caveats: Among recipient marrow samples, GvH clones were found; some appeared first in ileum or blood. Graft-versus-host to host-versus-graft clonal ratios in allografts were high in patients with graft-donor T cell macrochimerism. Peak circulating GvH clone levels tracked with early post-transplant HvG declines.

Remarks on this clone: Its antigen is still unknown.

TCRdb's table, derived via immunoSEQ multiplex PCR, lists solely in-frame clones and lacks some. The sample lists roughly 50,000 clones, under 95% occurring once. Material: PBMCs, obtained 650 to 680 days after intestinal transplant. This receptor was obtained from a human patient who received an intestinal transplant, so some T cells may come from the graft donor.

The CDR3 protein is CASRSPGTASYEQYF. The CDR3 bases are TGTGCCAGCAGGAGCCCCGGGACAGCGTCTTACGAGCAGTACTTC. The chain recombines TRBV27 with TRBJ2-7, with 7 nucleotides matching TRBD1. Germline CDR1 and CDR2: MNHEY and SMNVEV (reference sequence). CDR3 size: 15 residues. Germline trimming cut 6 bases from V and 4 bases from J; bases unmatched to any gene: 12.